These 27 T cell receptor beta chains share one sample of origin, sequenced in a study of cytomegalovirus exposure and HLA in healthy donors. Both 60 Vbeta primers and 13 Jbeta primers went into the PCR. Sequenced by immunoSEQ multiplex PCR; TCRdb stores in-frame clones only, minus some. The sample records about 160,000 clones, roughly 81% being singletons. The sample consisted of PBMCs. These receptors were obtained from a young man in good health and CMV-seropositive.

This chain links TRBV7-8 with TRBJ2-5, with 16 bases fitting TRBD2. The V gene's germline CDR1 is SGHVS and CDR2 FQNEAQ. The ends lost 5 bases at V and 4 bases at J; junction bases unmatched: 10. The CDR3 has 18 amino acids. CDR3 in DNA: TGTGCCAGCAGCCCCGGGACTAGCGGGGGGGCCGTCGGAGAGACCCAGTACTTC. Translating gives CASSPGTSGGAVGETQYF.

This clone was detected a few times. This chain joins TRBV9 and TRBJ2-5, with D tentatively TRBD1 (6 bases). Trimming removed 4 bases at V and 6 bases at J, with 13 bases between. The CDR3 is 13 amino acids. Germline CDR1 reads SGDLS; CDR2 reads YYNGEE. The CDR3 spells CASSPQGWKTQYF. In DNA form, the CDR3 reads TGTGCCAGCAGCCCCCAGGGGTGGAAGACCCAGTACTTC.

CDR3 nucleotide sequence: TGTGCCAGCAGCCAAAACAGGGACCCCTCCTACGAGCAGTACTTC. Translated, it gives CASSQNRDPSYEQYF. The gene calls are TRBV4-2 and TRBJ2-7; tentative D call: TRBD1 (6 bases). V lost 2 bases and J lost 0, with 11 bases in between. CDR1 and CDR2 from the germline V gene are LGHNA and YNFKEQ. This CDR3 is built from 15 residues.

This chain links TRBV6-5 with TRBJ1-2; D is ambiguous. The ends were cut back, 2 bases at V and 9 bases at J, with 13 bases in the middle. The CDR3 is made up of 13 amino acids. Looked up from germline, CDR1 is MNHEY and CDR2 is SVGAGI. The CDR3 coding sequence is TGTGCCAGCAGTTACACGTCTCGGGATCGCTACACCTTC. This codes for CASSYTSRDRYTF.

The chain is built from TRBV19 and TRBJ2-5, with TRBD1 matching over 7 bases. V shed 9 bases, J shed 3 bases, and the junction held 13 bases outside the gene matches. This CDR3 is built from 15 residues. The germline V gene has CDR1 LNHDA and CDR2 SQIVND (reference sequence). CDR3 in DNA: TGTGCCAGCGCCCCCAGGGGGACAGAAAAAGAGACCCAGTACTTC. This translates into CASAPRGTEKETQYF.

The gene calls are TRBV15 and TRBJ2-7; 8 nucleotides line up with TRBD1. Trimming removed 3 bases from V and 3 bases from J; junction bases left unmatched: 7. The CDR3 is made up of 15 amino acids. Germline assignment: CDR1 LNHNV and CDR2 YYDKDF (reference sequence). The CDR3 region is CATSSAIGTGYEQYF. The DNA of the CDR3 is TGTGCCACCAGCAGCGCTATTGGGACAGGCTACGAGCAGTACTTC.

The J gene is TRBJ2-5, the V gene TRBV11-3; 10 bases are a match to TRBD2. V shed 8 bases and J 6 bases; nucleotides not matched to a gene: 12. Germline CDR1 reads SGHNT; CDR2 reads YENEEA. The CDR3 length is 15 residues. CDR3 nucleotides: TGTGCCAGCTCGAGCGGGGTACTAGCGGGGAAGACCCAGTACTTC. Translation gives CASSSGVLAGKTQYF. Supplemented by reference TRBV11-3 and TRBJ2-5, the full variable domain reads EAGVVQSPRYKIIEKKQPVAFWCNPISGHNTLYWYLQNLGQGPELLIRYENEEAVDDSQLPKDRFSAERLKGVDSTLKIQPAELGDSAVYLCASSSGVLAGKTQYFGPGTRLLVL.

The rearrangement uses TRBV5-3 and TRBJ1-1, with 8 bases aligning to TRBD1. TRBV5-3 is identified as an open reading frame with a role that is uncertain. The length of the CDR3 is 15 residues. Trimming removed 3 bases from V and 1 base from J; junction bases left unmatched: 5. The CDR3 loop reads CARSSTGGGNTEAFF. DNA of the CDR3: TGTGCCAGAAGCTCAACAGGGGGAGGGAACACTGAAGCTTTCTTT.

V gene TRBV18 combines with J gene TRBJ1-1; no firm D call. The germline V gene has CDR1 KGHSH and CDR2 LQKENI. Deletions cut 8 bases from V and 4 bases from J, with 11 bases between. The CDR3 is made up of 12 amino acids. As DNA, the CDR3 is TGTGCCAGCGCTCTCTCGGGCACTGAAGCTTTCTTT. Encoded protein: CASALSGTEAFF.

The rearrangement uses TRBV11-3 and TRBJ2-7; D is perhaps TRBD2 (6 bases). V was pared by 0 bases and J by 4 bases, with 10 bases between. The CDR3 extends over 14 amino acids. CDR1 SGHNT and CDR2 YENEEA come from the germline V gene. The CDR3 region has the DNA TGTGCCAGCAGCTTAGATCGGGCGGGGTACGAGCAGTACTTC. Protein: CASSLDRAGYEQYF.

CDR3 region: CASSLGTGGPTDTQYF. CDR3 nucleotide sequence: TGTGCCAGCAGCTTAGGGACAGGAGGCCCCACAGATACGCAGTATTTT. The J gene is TRBJ2-3, the V gene TRBV11-2; 7 nucleotides agree with TRBD1. V gave up 1 base and J gave up 2 bases; unmatched junction bases: 6. The CDR3 runs 16 residues. Germline CDR1 reads SGHAT; CDR2 reads FQNNGV.

CDR3 nucleotide sequence: TGTGCCAGCAGGAACAGGGGGCAGGATCAGCCCCAGCATTTT. It codes for CASRNRGQDQPQHF. The gene calls are TRBV6-1 and TRBJ1-5, with 9 nucleotides matching TRBD1. V lost 6 bases, J lost 5 bases, and 5 bases stayed unmatched. Germline CDR1 MNHNS, CDR2 SASEGT. The CDR3 runs 14 residues.

The genes are TRBV27 and TRBJ1-3, with D tentatively TRBD1 (5 bases). V lost 5 bases to trimming and J lost 0 bases, with 11 bases between them. CDR1 and CDR2 (germline): MNHEY, SMNVEV (reference sequence). The length of the CDR3 is 15 residues. In nucleotides, the CDR3 is TGTGCCAGCAGTCCGGACACCTACTCTGGAAACACCATATATTTT. This gives the protein CASSPDTYSGNTIYF.

This chain joins TRBV5-1 and TRBJ1-2; D call uncertain. The CDR3 length is 13 residues. The V and J ends lost 4 bases and 6 bases respectively, with 13 bases between them. Germline CDR1 and CDR2: SGHRS and YFSETQ. CDR3 in amino acids: CASSGNPTNGYTF. CDR3 bases: TGCGCCAGCAGCGGCAACCCCACTAATGGCTACACCTTC.

The chain has TRBV7-9 and TRBJ2-7, with a weak D call TRBD2 (6 bases). The CDR3 contains 14 residues. The V end lost 4 bases, the J end lost 3 bases, and 13 bases lay between the germline ends. Germline assignment: CDR1 SEHNR and CDR2 FQNEAQ (reference sequence). In DNA form, the CDR3 reads TGTGCCAGCAGCTCCATGAGGGAGGTCTACGAGCAGTACTTC. As protein: CASSSMREVYEQYF.

V is TRBV7-9 and J is TRBJ2-7, with 11 bases aligning to TRBD1. After removal of 5 bases from V and 4 bases from J, the junction contained 4 bases not matched to a gene. The CDR3 spans 14 residues. CDR1 SEHNR and CDR2 FQNEAQ come from the germline V gene (reference sequence). In DNA form, the CDR3 reads TGTGCCAGCAGCAGGGGACAGGGGGGATACGAGCAGTACTTC. This sequence encodes CASSRGQGGYEQYF.

This clone was observed a few times. The chain combines TRBV13 with TRBJ2-1; a possible D gene is TRBD2 (7 bases). CDR3 length equals 15 residues. V was clipped by 7 bases and J by 6 bases, with 19 bases between them. Germline loops: CDR1 PRHDT, CDR2 FYEKMQ (reference sequence). CDR3 region: CASTEGGGSGNEQFF. The CDR3 DNA reads as TGTGCCAGCACCGAAGGGGGAGGGTCCGGCAATGAGCAGTTCTTC.

Remarks on this clone: Other DNA sequences within the sample encode an identical CDR3. The chain couples TRBV4-1 to TRBJ1-3; D is perhaps TRBD1 (5 bases). V gave up 1 base and J gave up 0 bases, with 7 bases separating them. CDR1 is MGHRA and CDR2 is YSYEKL in the germline V gene. The CDR3 spans 15 residues. The CDR3 region is CASSQGQLSGNTIYF. The CDR3 DNA reads as TGCGCCAGCAGCCAAGGACAGCTCTCTGGAAACACCATATATTTT.

J is TRBJ2-1 and V is TRBV30; D might be TRBD2 (7 bases). Germline V gene data show CDR1 as GTSNPN and CDR2 as SVGIG (reference sequence). This CDR3 has 15 amino acids. The V and J ends lost 5 bases and 3 bases respectively, with 17 bases between them. CDR3 protein: CAWVKGGALYNEQFF. CDR3 nucleotides: TGTGCCTGGGTGAAGGGGGGGGCCCTCTACAATGAGCAGTTCTTC. Full variable domain (missing parts from reference TRBV30 and TRBJ2-1): SQTIHQWPATLVQPVGSPLSLECTVEGTSNPNLYWYRQAAGRGLQLLFYSVGIGQISSEVPQNLSASRPQDRQFILSSKKLLLSDSGFYLCAWVKGGALYNEQFFGPGTRLTVL.

The chain links TRBV15 to TRBJ2-2, with 7 bases matching TRBD2. CDR1 is LNHNV, CDR2 YYDKDF, per germline (reference sequence). This CDR3 contains 15 residues. V lost 5 bases and J lost 8; bases outside the gene matches: 11. Written as DNA, the CDR3 is TGTGCCACCAGCGGTCCCCGGGAGGAGAGGGGGGAGCTGTTTTTT. Amino acids: CATSGPREERGELFF.

The chain combines TRBV27 with TRBJ1-6, with TRBD1 identical over 10 bases. V lost 6 bases to trimming and J lost 7 bases; unmatched junction nucleotides: 3. Germline CDR1 and CDR2: MNHEY and SMNVEV (reference sequence). This CDR3 comprises 14 residues. The DNA of the CDR3 is TGTGCCAGCAGCTTGACAGGGGGCAATTCACCCCTCCACTTT. It translates to CASSLTGGNSPLHF.

For the CDR3, the DNA is TGTGCCAGCAGCTTGGGACAAGTGGCTGAAGCTTTCTTT. Its translation is CASSLGQVAEAFF. The gene calls are TRBV5-6 and TRBJ1-1; D ambiguous. V shed 0 bases and J shed 6 bases, with 9 bases lying between them. Germline loops: CDR1 SGHDT, CDR2 YYEEEE. The CDR3 runs to 13 residues. The whole variable domain, remainder taken from reference TRBV5-6 and TRBJ1-1, is DAGVTQSPTHLIKTRGQQVTLRCSPKSGHDTVSWYQQALGQGPQFIFQYYEEEERQRGNFPDRFSGHQFPNYSSELNVNALLLGDSALYLCASSLGQVAEAFFGQGTRLTVV.

J is TRBJ2-1 and V is TRBV11-3; TRBD2 matches at 13 bases. Germline-derived CDR1 and CDR2 are SGHNT and YENEEA. V shed 0 bases, J shed 5 bases, and the junction held 7 bases outside the gene matches. This CDR3 contains 18 residues. The CDR3 DNA reads TGTGCCAGCAGCTTAGATTTCGGGGGACTAGCGGGGAACAATGAGCAGTTCTTC. It encodes CASSLDFGGLAGNNEQFF.

This chain links TRBV7-2 with TRBJ2-2, with 7 bases that match TRBD2. Germline values: CDR1 SGHTA, CDR2 FQGNSA. The CDR3 loop spans 15 amino acids. J lost 6 bases, V lost 3 bases, and 7 bases had no gene match. The CDR3 here is CASSLAGVRAGELFF. The CDR3 DNA reads TGTGCCAGCAGCTTGGCGGGGGTGCGGGCCGGGGAGCTGTTTTTT.

The rearrangement links TRBV19 to TRBJ1-5; D is perhaps TRBD1 (6 bases). With 9 bases removed from V and 4 bases from J, the gap between germline ends came to 19 bases. CDR1 is LNHDA and CDR2 is SQIVND in the germline V gene (reference sequence). This CDR3 is built from 15 residues. The CDR3 loop is CASQITLTGNQPQHF. CDR3 coding DNA: TGTGCCAGCCAGATCACGCTTACAGGGAATCAGCCCCAGCATTTT.

This clone was recorded once. The chain couples TRBV2 to TRBJ1-6; D is possibly TRBD1 (5 bases). V dropped 6 bases and J dropped 9 bases, with 12 bases sitting between them. The CDR3 is 13 amino acids. Germline CDR1 and CDR2: SNHLY and FYNNEI. The CDR3 coding sequence is TGTGCCAGCAGCGATACAGGTCTTTCACCCCTCCACTTT. Its protein is CASSDTGLSPLHF.

V usage is TRBV29-1 and J usage is TRBJ2-5; 12 nucleotides match TRBD2. The germline gives CDR1 SQVTM, CDR2 ANQGSEA. The CDR3 runs to 17 residues. V gave up 7 bases and J gave up 2 bases; unmatched junction bases: 14. The CDR3 nucleotides read TGCAGCGCCGGAGGACTAGCGGGGTTCAATCGGCAAGAGACCCAGTACTTC. Protein sequence: CSAGGLAGFNRQETQYF.